Below, 14 T cell receptor beta chains from the same sample are listed, as sequenced in a study of blood T cell repertoires in COVID-19 (dated by TCRdb to about 2020). The receptor library was made with the immunoSEQ multiplex PCR assay. Entries here come from immuneACCESS through TCRdb and include only in-frame sequences with V and J called. Some clones fail to appear in such tables; in the studies checked, an unresolved V gene covers under half of the shortfall, and the cause of the remainder is unknown. The sample includes around 270,000 clones, with more than 85% observed a single time. Of the sample, around 0.84% falls within the top ten clones. Sequencing was carried out using peripheral blood. The receptors were gathered from a man under 40 with acute or convalescent COVID-19.

The V gene is TRBV28, the J gene TRBJ2-5; weak D call: TRBD1 (5 bases). V lost 6 bases and J lost 4, with 21 bases in between. This CDR3 region has 16 residues. Germline V lookup: CDR1 MDHEN, CDR2 SYDVKM. CDR3 amino acids: CASSQGGRVGLETQYF. The CDR3 coding sequence is TGTGCCAGCAGCCAAGGCGGCAGGGTGGGGTTAGAGACCCAGTACTTC.

The chain has TRBV12-3 or TRBV12-4 and TRBJ1-3; D gene ambiguous. V lost 3 bases and J 12 bases, leaving 9 bases between the germline ends. The length of the CDR3 is 11 residues. The CDR3 is CASSFGSRIYF. CDR3 nucleotide sequence: TGTGCCAGCAGTTTCGGGTCCCGCATATATTTT.

This chain uses TRBV28 with TRBJ1-1; D call uncertain. V was clipped by 5 bases and J by 7 bases, with 14 bases between them. The CDR3 has 13 residues. From germline, CDR1 is MDHEN and CDR2 SYDVKM. CDR3 residues: CASSLALEGEAFF. The CDR3 nucleotides are TGTGCCAGCAGTCTCGCGTTGGAGGGTGAAGCTTTCTTT.

The chain couples TRBV3-1 (or the pseudogene TRBV3-2) to TRBJ1-6; D gene uncertain. Germline V gene sequence: CDR1 LGHDT, CDR2 YNNKEL (reference sequence). This CDR3 spans 15 amino acids. Trimming removed 2 bases at V and 7 bases at J, with 12 bases between. The CDR3 reads CASSQSTWLNSPLHF. The CDR3, as DNA: TGTGCCAGCAGCCAATCTACGTGGTTGAATTCACCCCTCCACTTT.

This chain joins TRBV7-9 and TRBJ1-5; 11 nucleotides match TRBD1. The CDR3 covers 14 residues. With 5 bases clipped from V and 7 bases from J, the junction kept 4 bases outside the gene matches. CDR1 is SEHNR, CDR2 FQNEAQ, per germline (reference sequence). The CDR3 spells CASSRTGGGQPQHF. The CDR3 DNA reads as TGTGCCAGCAGCCGGACAGGGGGCGGCCAGCCCCAGCATTTT.

The rearrangement uses TRBV5-1 and TRBJ2-1, with TRBD2 as a possible D gene (6 bases). Germline V CDR1 and CDR2: SGHRS, YFSETQ. The ends were cut back, 0 bases at V and 5 bases at J, with 15 bases in the middle. The CDR3 is 16 residues long. CDR3 in DNA: TGCGCCAGCAGCTTGGGGTTTACTAGCCGGAACAATGAGCAGTTCTTC. Translating gives CASSLGFTSRNNEQFF.

This clone was detected once. The chain joins TRBV7-9 to TRBJ1-1, with 9 nucleotides matching TRBD1. J was trimmed by 5 bases and V by 2 bases; bases with no gene match: 3. The CDR3 loop spans 14 amino acids. Germline values: CDR1 SEHNR, CDR2 FQNEAQ (reference sequence). The CDR3 nucleotides are TGTGCCAGCAGCTTAACAGGGGGCGGAACTGAAGCTTTCTTT. Translation: CASSLTGGGTEAFF.

The V and J genes are TRBV5-1 and TRBJ1-2; D gene ambiguous. Between the trimmed V and J ends, which lost 4 bases and 9 bases, there was a span of 13 bases. The CDR3 sequence is 12 residues long. Germline values: CDR1 SGHRS, CDR2 YFSETQ. This CDR3 is CASSPGRQSYTF. CDR3 in DNA: TGCGCCAGCAGCCCAGGTCGGCAGAGCTACACCTTC. Using reference TRBV5-1 and TRBJ1-2 for the parts outside the CDR3, the full variable domain is KAGVTQTPRYLIKTRGQQVTLSCSPISGHRSVSWYQQTPGQGLQFLFEYFSETQRNKGNFPGRFSGRQFSNSRSEMNVSTLELGDSALYLCASSPGRQSYTFGSGTRLTVV.

The J gene is TRBJ1-5, the V gene TRBV28; D is ambiguous. The V gene's germline CDR1 is MDHEN and CDR2 SYDVKM. This CDR3 has 15 amino acids. Trimming pared 5 bases from V and 3 bases from J, leaving 14 bases between. The CDR3 loop reads CASSKERALNQPQHF. Here the CDR3 DNA reads TGTGCCAGCAGTAAAGAGAGGGCTCTCAATCAGCCCCAGCATTTT.

Points on this clone: One end of the junction is discordant with germline, which a read error may explain. The V call is TRBV7-7, the J call TRBJ2-1; D is possibly TRBD1 (6 bases). CDR1 is SSHAT and CDR2 is FNYEAQ in the germline V gene (reference sequence). The CDR3 is made up of 15 amino acids. Written as DNA, the CDR3 is TGTGCTAGCAGCCGGGACACCACCTCCTACAATGAGCAGTTCTTC. It translates to CASSRDTTSYNEQFF. The variable domain in full, with the rest retrieved from reference TRBV7-7 and TRBJ2-1, is GAGVSQSPRYKVTKRGQDVTLRCDPISSHATLYWYQQALGQGPEFLTYFNYEAQPDKSGLPSDRFSAERPEGSISTLTIQRTEQRDSAMYRCASSRDTTSYNEQFFGPGTRLTVL.

Many counts were recorded for this clone. The genes are TRBV5-6 and TRBJ2-7; D call uncertain. This CDR3 comprises 14 residues. Per the germline V gene, CDR1 is SGHDT and CDR2 is YYEEEE. The V gene lost 2 bases and the J gene lost 1 base, with 10 bases spanning the gap. The CDR3 loop reads CASSFMMASYEQYF. In DNA, the CDR3 is TGTGCCAGCAGCTTTATGATGGCTTCCTACGAGCAGTACTTC.

The chain employs TRBV11-1 and TRBJ1-1, with 10 bases fitting TRBD1. V shed 5 bases and J 10 bases; nucleotides not matched to a gene: 13. Germline V CDR1 and CDR2: SGHAT, FQDESV (reference sequence). This CDR3 has 15 residues. The CDR3 protein is CASSPKDRGNVVAFF. CDR3 DNA sequence: TGTGCCAGCAGCCCGAAGGACAGGGGGAATGTGGTAGCTTTCTTT.

As DNA, the CDR3 is TGTGCCACCATCGAGGGCGCTGGAAACACCATATATTTT. Protein product: CATIEGAGNTIYF. The J gene is TRBJ1-3, the V gene TRBV6-5; D remains ambiguous. Deletions cut 10 bases from V and 2 bases from J, with 12 bases between. The CDR3 is 13 amino acids. CDR1 is MNHEY, CDR2 SVGAGI, per germline.

The rearrangement uses TRBV28 and TRBJ1-1; D is undetermined. This CDR3 is built from 17 residues. Trimming left V 3 bases short and J 3 bases short, with 20 bases between. The V gene's germline CDR1 is MDHEN and CDR2 SYDVKM. The CDR3 spells CASSLLPRLSIDTEAFF. CDR3 bases: TGTGCCAGCAGTTTGCTACCCCGTTTAAGTATTGACACTGAAGCTTTCTTT.